The 20 T cell receptor beta chains reported below all come from one sample, sequenced in a study of OX40 agonist ivuxolimab in advanced cancers. Clones were read by immunoSEQ multiplex PCR, and TCRdb kept only the in-frame ones, dropping some. The sample shows some 50,000 clones, roughly 84% of them seen only once. Here the sequenced sample was CD4+ or CD8+ T cells sorted from blood, taken in a trial of the OX40 agonist ivuxolimab. The receptors were gathered from an adult with an advanced solid tumor such as melanoma, head and neck, liver or kidney cancer.

The chain joins TRBV2 to TRBJ2-3; D is tentatively TRBD1 or TRBD2 (5 bases each). The CDR3 has 15 amino acids. With 7 bases removed from V and 2 bases from J, the gap between germline ends came to 16 bases. Germline V gives CDR1 SNHLY, CDR2 FYNNEI. The CDR3 sequence is CASKEVEGYTDTQYF. DNA of the CDR3: TGTGCCAGCAAAGAGGTTGAGGGGTACACAGATACGCAGTATTTT.

This chain connects TRBV30 to TRBJ2-1, with 10 bases aligning to TRBD2. The germline V gene encodes CDR1 GTSNPN and CDR2 SVGIG (reference sequence). The trim removed 2 bases at V and 8 bases at J, leaving 12 bases unmatched. The CDR3 extends over 16 amino acids. The CDR3 region has the DNA TGTGCCTGGAGTCGTCCTAGCGGGAGTCTTATTTATGAGCAGTTCTTC. Its translation: CAWSRPSGSLIYEQFF.

This chain joins TRBV5-1 and TRBJ2-5; 11 bases are shared with TRBD2. V trimming: 5 bases; J trimming: 1 base; junction bases outside the gene matches: 7. Germline CDR1 reads SGHRS; CDR2 reads YFSETQ. This CDR3 has 16 residues. In DNA, the CDR3 is TGCGCCAGCAGTCGCACTAGCGGGGGCCTCCAAGAGACCCAGTACTTC. This codes for CASSRTSGGLQETQYF.

The rearrangement uses TRBV6-6 and TRBJ2-7, with TRBD1 matching 9 bases. The CDR3 contains 16 residues. CDR1 and CDR2 (germline): MNHNY, SVGAGI (reference sequence). V shed 4 bases and J 5 bases; nucleotides not matched to a gene: 12. The CDR3 reads CASSSNPGTGRDEQYF. CDR3 coding DNA: TGTGCCAGCAGTTCGAACCCCGGGACAGGGCGTGACGAGCAGTACTTC.

The gene calls are TRBV7-9 and TRBJ2-4, with D perhaps given as TRBD1 or TRBD2 (5 bases each). The germline V gene encodes CDR1 SEHNR and CDR2 FQNEAQ (reference sequence). The CDR3 length is 17 residues. V was shortened by 4 bases and J by 1 base, with 17 bases between the two germline ends. This CDR3 reads CASSWGTGSVAKNIQYF. The DNA of the CDR3 is TGTGCCAGCAGCTGGGGGACGGGGTCGGTGGCCAAAAACATTCAGTACTTC.

The chain carries TRBV5-8 and TRBJ1-5, with D uncertain. The ends were cut back, 1 base at V and 11 bases at J, with 1 base in the middle. The V gene's germline CDR1 is SGHTS and CDR2 YDEGEE. The length of the CDR3 is 9 residues. The CDR3 sequence: CASSLSQHF. The CDR3 region has the DNA TGTGCCAGCAGCTTGTCCCAGCATTTT.

This chain links TRBV29-1 with TRBJ2-1; TRBD1 or TRBD2 may be the D gene (5 bases each). Germline V gene data show CDR1 as SQVTM and CDR2 as ANQGSEA. V was shortened by 7 bases and J by 6 bases, with 13 bases between the two germline ends. There are 12 residues in the CDR3. The CDR3 nucleotides are TGCAGCGGAGCCGGGACCCTCAATGAGCAGTTCTTC. Protein: CSGAGTLNEQFF.

The V gene is TRBV2, the J gene TRBJ1-1; 9 bases match TRBD1. This CDR3 has 14 residues. Unmatched junction bases numbered 7, after V lost 1 base and J lost 10 bases. Germline values: CDR1 SNHLY, CDR2 FYNNEI. CDR3 sequence: CASSEVRGQGVAFF. The CDR3 DNA is TGTGCCAGCAGTGAAGTGAGGGGACAGGGTGTAGCTTTCTTT.

This clone has a handful of counts. The rearrangement joins TRBV5-5 to TRBJ2-7, with D perhaps given as TRBD1 or TRBD2 (5 bases each). The CDR3 length is 15 residues. Between the trimmed V and J ends, which lost 3 bases and 0 bases, there was a span of 13 bases. Germline values: CDR1 SGHKS, CDR2 YYEKEE (reference sequence). CDR3 nucleotides: TGTGCCAGCAGCTCAGGGACCGCCAGCTCCTACGAGCAGTACTTC. Translating gives CASSSGTASSYEQYF.

In DNA form, the CDR3 reads TGCGCCAGCAGCTCGGAAGGTGGCAATCAGCCCCAGCATTTT. Residues: CASSSEGGNQPQHF. This chain joins TRBV5-1 and TRBJ1-5; D remains unclear. V shed 3 bases and J shed 2 bases, with 9 bases lying between them. Per the germline V gene, CDR1 is SGHRS and CDR2 is YFSETQ. This CDR3 has 14 amino acids.

Worth noting for this clone: Other DNA sequences of this sample code for an identical CDR3. The V gene is TRBV10-3, the J gene TRBJ2-1; D possibly matches TRBD1 or TRBD2 (6 bases each). V dropped 7 bases and J dropped 10 bases, with 20 bases sitting between them. This CDR3 has 14 residues. Germline CDR1 reads ENHRY; CDR2 reads SYGVKD. In nucleotides, the CDR3 is TGTGCCATCAAGGTCGGTTCGGGGGCAGGGGAGCAGTTCTTC. The encoded protein is CAIKVGSGAGEQFF.

The rearrangement links TRBV9 to TRBJ2-3, with D possibly TRBD2 on 6 matching bases. V was pared by 3 bases and J by 2 bases, with 22 bases between. Germline CDR1 and CDR2: SGDLS and YYNGEE. The length of the CDR3 is 18 residues. The CDR3 sequence is CASSGPHGSPTSTDTQYF. The CDR3 region has the DNA TGTGCCAGCAGCGGCCCGCACGGGAGTCCTACCTCCACAGATACGCAGTATTTT.

The V and J genes are TRBV7-6 and TRBJ2-1; 10 bases align to TRBD2. V shed 5 bases, J shed 9 bases, and the junction held 19 bases outside the gene matches. This CDR3 spans 18 amino acids. Germline V gene lookup returns CDR1 SGHVS and CDR2 FNYEAQ. The CDR3 sequence: CASSHRHGASGRAGEQFF. In nucleotides, the CDR3 is TGTGCCAGCAGCCATAGACATGGAGCCAGCGGGAGGGCCGGTGAGCAGTTCTTC. Variable domain in full (rest from reference TRBV7-6 and TRBJ2-1): GAGVSQSPRYKVTKRGQDVALRCDPISGHVSLYWYRQALGQGPEFLTYFNYEAQQDKSGLPNDRFSAERPEGSISTLTIQRTEQRDSAMYRCASSHRHGASGRAGEQFFGPGTRLTVL.

The chain carries TRBV5-1 and TRBJ1-1; maybe TRBD1 (6 bases). The CDR3 is made up of 13 amino acids. V lost 7 bases and J lost 1, with 11 bases in between. Germline V gene lookup returns CDR1 SGHRS and CDR2 YFSETQ. As DNA, the CDR3 is TGCGCCAGCGGCCCACAGGGGAACACTGAAGCTTTCTTT. Its protein product is CASGPQGNTEAFF. Using reference TRBV5-1 and TRBJ1-1 for the parts outside the CDR3, the full variable domain is KAGVTQTPRYLIKTRGQQVTLSCSPISGHRSVSWYQQTPGQGLQFLFEYFSETQRNKGNFPGRFSGRQFSNSRSEMNVSTLELGDSALYLCASGPQGNTEAFFGQGTRLTVV.

The chain employs TRBV2 and TRBJ2-7; possibly TRBD1 for D (6 bases). Trimming left V 6 bases short and J 2 bases short, with 11 bases between. Germline V gives CDR1 SNHLY, CDR2 FYNNEI. This CDR3 contains 13 residues. CDR3 sequence: CASSLTGTYEQYF. CDR3 nucleotide sequence: TGTGCCAGCAGCTTGACAGGAACCTACGAGCAGTACTTC.

Only a few counts were recorded for this clone. This sequence joins TRBV19 and TRBJ1-5; weak D call: TRBD1 (5 bases). V dropped 5 bases and J dropped 3 bases, with 8 bases sitting between them. CDR3 length: 13 residues. The germline CDR1 and CDR2 sequences are LNHDA and SQIVND (reference sequence). Here the CDR3 DNA reads TGTGCCAGTAGTTCAGGGTTCAATCAGCCCCAGCATTTT. It yields the protein CASSSGFNQPQHF.

The chain combines TRBV14 with TRBJ2-3; 10 bases are a match to TRBD1. The CDR3 is made up of 17 amino acids. With 4 bases clipped from V and 5 bases from J, the junction kept 12 bases outside the gene matches. CDR1 and CDR2 (germline): SGHDN, FVKESK. The CDR3 sequence: CASSPYGGTGVEDTQYF. The CDR3 bases are TGTGCCAGCAGCCCCTATGGCGGGACAGGGGTTGAAGATACGCAGTATTTT.

The J gene is TRBJ2-7, the V gene TRBV30, with 9 bases lining up with TRBD1. This CDR3 has 15 residues. Per germline, CDR1 GTSNPN and CDR2 SVGIG (reference sequence). V shed 0 bases and J 2 bases; nucleotides not matched to a gene: 5. The CDR3 region has the DNA TGTGCCTGGAGTGTCGACAGGGGGATCCCCTACGAGCAGTACTTC. It yields the protein CAWSVDRGIPYEQYF.

J is TRBJ1-3 and V is TRBV27; tentative D call: TRBD1 (6 bases). Trimming took 4 bases from V and 4 from J, leaving 14 bases between them. Germline loops: CDR1 MNHEY, CDR2 SMNVEV (reference sequence). The CDR3 consists of 15 residues. This CDR3 is CASSYGGAPGNTIYF. CDR3 nucleotide sequence: TGTGCCAGCAGTTACGGGGGGGCGCCCGGAAACACCATATATTTT.

With regard to this clone: This sample also contains other DNA sequences that code for the same CDR3. The chain carries TRBV18 and TRBJ2-7, with TRBD2 matching over 8 bases. Germline V gene data show CDR1 as KGHSH and CDR2 as LQKENI. Losses at the gene ends were 5 bases for V and 6 bases for J; bases not matched to a gene: 12. The CDR3 length is 15 residues. CDR3 coding DNA: TGTGCCAGCTCAGAAATAGCGGGAATTATTGGCGAGCAGTACTTC. It codes for CASSEIAGIIGEQYF.